A single sample gave rise to the 30 T cell receptor beta chains below, sequenced in a study of CD8 T cells in ankylosing spondylitis. MiXCR was run by TCRdb on the 5' RACE reads, yielding one entry per CDR3 protein. This sample has under 450,000 distinct CDR3 sequences, with 20% found just once. What was sequenced was blood, either unsorted or a sorted T cell fraction (not recorded which). These TCRs come from a male donor with ankylosing spondylitis or in good health (not recorded which).

V is TRBV5-1 and J is TRBJ1-2; 10 bases agree with TRBD1. Germline V gene lookup returns CDR1 SGHRS and CDR2 YFSETQ. The CDR3 consists of 15 residues. V gave up 0 bases and J gave up 8 bases; unmatched junction bases: 7. CDR3 in DNA: TGCGCCAGCAGCTTGGACGGTGGGACAGGGGTCGGCTACACCTTC. Translation: CASSLDGGTGVGYTF.

V usage is TRBV9 and J usage is TRBJ2-6; 9 positions agree with TRBD2. After removal of 4 bases from V and 4 bases from J, the junction contained 6 bases not matched to a gene. Germline V lookup: CDR1 SGDLS, CDR2 YYNGEE. The CDR3 sequence is 16 residues long. Here the CDR3 DNA reads TGTGCCAGCAGCCATAGCGGGGGCCCCGGGGCCAACGTCCTGACTTTC. The encoded protein is CASSHSGGPGANVLTF.

The chain recombines TRBV7-9 with TRBJ1-3, with 7 positions matching TRBD1. Germline CDR1 reads SEHNR; CDR2 reads FQNEAQ (reference sequence). The V segment lost 5 bases and the J segment 3 bases; nucleotides outside the gene matches: 7. The CDR3 is 15 amino acids. DNA for the CDR3: TGTGCCAGCAGCACCCCCAGGGGGTTTGGAAACACCATATATTTT. Its protein is CASSTPRGFGNTIYF.

V and J are TRBV12-3 or TRBV12-4 and TRBJ2-1, with D possibly TRBD1 on 7 matching bases. Trimming shortened V by 6 bases and J by 10 bases, and 13 bases separated the two germline ends. The CDR3 loop spans 12 amino acids. CDR3 protein: CASSQGGEEQFF. The CDR3 nucleotides are TGTGCCAGCAGCCAGGGGGGTGAAGAGCAGTTCTTC.

In its sample, this clonotype was seen a few times. The chain combines TRBV2 with TRBJ2-5; TRBD1 or TRBD2 may be the D gene (5 bases each). V was clipped by 6 bases and J by 7 bases, with 30 bases between them. Per the germline V gene, CDR1 is SNHLY and CDR2 is FYNNEI. The CDR3 is 18 amino acids. As DNA, the CDR3 is TGTGCCAGCAGGGAGCCAGACTCCGGGACCCTTGACGTCGGGACCCAGTACTTC. It yields the protein CASREPDSGTLDVGTQYF.

This clonotype was detected only a few times. The CDR3: CASSYSAGGAGNTGELFF. The CDR3 DNA reads as TGTGCCAGCAGTTACTCGGCAGGGGGCGCGGGGAACACCGGGGAGCTGTTTTTT. The chain has TRBV6-5 and TRBJ2-2; 8 bases align to TRBD1. The V gene's germline CDR1 is MNHEY and CDR2 SVGAGI. With 0 bases clipped from V and 1 base from J, the junction kept 7 bases outside the gene matches. The CDR3 covers 18 residues.

The rearrangement links TRBV11-1 to TRBJ2-3; 9 bases fit TRBD2. Germline V gene sequence: CDR1 SGHAT, CDR2 FQDESV (reference sequence). The CDR3 totals 20 residues. Unmatched junction bases numbered 17, after V lost 4 bases and J lost 0 bases. Written as DNA, the CDR3 is TGTGCCAGCAGCTCCACATTAGCGGGGGCGGCTCCGATGAGCACAGATACGCAGTATTTT. As protein: CASSSTLAGAAPMSTDTQYF.

This clonotype was observed a handful of times. The rearrangement joins TRBV7-9 to TRBJ2-1; no clear D gene. This CDR3 has 13 residues. V lost 1 base, J lost 8 bases, and 9 bases lay in between. Germline assignment: CDR1 SEHNR and CDR2 FQNEAQ (reference sequence). CDR3 region: CASSLVVFDEQFF. The CDR3 region has the DNA TGTGCCAGCAGCTTAGTTGTGTTCGATGAGCAGTTCTTC. Supplemented by reference TRBV7-9 and TRBJ2-1, the full variable domain reads DTGVSQNPRHKITKRGQNVTFRCDPISEHNRLYWYRQTLGQGPEFLTYFQNEAQLEKSRLLSDRFSAERPKGSFSTLEIQRTEQGDSAMYLCASSLVVFDEQFFGPGTRLTVL.

In its sample, this clonotype was seen a few times. The rearrangement joins TRBV4-1 to TRBJ2-7; TRBD2 might be the D (6 bases). The V gene lost 1 base and the J gene lost 4 bases, with 11 bases spanning the gap. Germline V CDR1 and CDR2: MGHRA, YSYEKL. This CDR3 is built from 14 residues. CDR3 in amino acids: CASSQAGGTYEQYF. The CDR3 DNA reads as TGCGCCAGCAGCCAAGCGGGCGGGACTTACGAGCAGTACTTC.

This clonotype was counted between two and nine times. CDR3 protein: CASSPGPSEQYF. The CDR3 DNA is TGTGCCAGCAGTCCCGGGCCTTCCGAGCAGTACTTC. The V and J genes are TRBV12-3 or TRBV12-4 and TRBJ2-7; D is ambiguous. The ends were cut back, 5 bases at V and 6 bases at J, with 11 bases in the middle. This CDR3 is built from 12 residues.

Only a few counts were recorded for this clonotype. The chain employs TRBV19 and TRBJ1-1; no firm D call. V was cut by 5 bases and J by 8 bases, with 12 bases left in between. The germline V gene has CDR1 LNHDA and CDR2 SQIVND (reference sequence). The CDR3 consists of 12 residues. DNA of the CDR3: TGTGCCAGTAGTGGGCTGGAGAGGGAAGCTTTCTTT. Encoded protein: CASSGLEREAFF.

This clonotype was counted a few times. The V and J genes are TRBV11-2 and TRBJ2-3, with D perhaps TRBD1 (5 bases). Trimming stripped 4 bases from V and 0 bases from J, with 11 bases between. CDR1 and CDR2 (germline): SGHAT, FQNNGV. The CDR3 is 15 residues long. The DNA of the CDR3 is TGTGCCAGCAGCTCCGTACGGACAAGCACAGATACGCAGTATTTT. Translating it yields CASSSVRTSTDTQYF.

The rearrangement uses TRBV29-1 and TRBJ2-7; D not certain. Trimming pared 6 bases from V and 7 bases from J, leaving 13 bases between. This CDR3 is 11 amino acids long. Germline loops: CDR1 SQVTM, CDR2 ANQGSEA. DNA for the CDR3: TGCAGCGTCCCCGGGCTTTCTGAGCAGTACTTC. It translates to CSVPGLSEQYF.

This clonotype came up a few times. This chain joins TRBV6-2 or TRBV6-3 and TRBJ1-1; TRBD1 is a possible D gene (6 bases). Trimming took 2 bases from V and 0 from J, leaving 13 bases between them. Germline V gene lookup returns CDR1 MNHEY and CDR2 SVGEGT. The CDR3 spans 16 residues. CDR3 loop: CASSYRSQGLNTEAFF. The CDR3 coding sequence is TGTGCCAGCAGTTACCGGTCGCAGGGGCTGAACACTGAAGCTTTCTTT.

The rearrangement uses TRBV20-1 and TRBJ1-3; D unclear. The CDR3 is made up of 14 amino acids. The germline V gene encodes CDR1 DFQATT and CDR2 SNEGSKA (reference sequence). V dropped 0 bases and J dropped 6 bases, with 12 bases sitting between them. The CDR3: CSAREDGVANTIYF. DNA of the CDR3: TGCAGTGCTAGAGAAGACGGAGTCGCAAACACCATATATTTT.

This clonotype occurred a few times. The genes are TRBV3-1 and TRBJ2-5; 10 bases line up with TRBD1. This CDR3 is built from 17 residues. The junction had 12 bases not matched to a gene; V was cut back by 4 bases and J by 4 bases. Germline-derived CDR1 and CDR2 are LGHDT and YNNKEL (reference sequence). In DNA, the CDR3 is TGTGCCAGCAGCCTAAGGTACCGGGACAGGGGTGCAGAGACCCAGTACTTC. Protein: CASSLRYRDRGAETQYF.

V gene TRBV25-1 combines with J gene TRBJ1-1, with D perhaps matching TRBD1 (5 bases). CDR3 length: 14 amino acids. Trimming removed 6 bases from V and 6 bases from J, with 17 bases in between. Germline CDR1 is MGHDK and CDR2 is SYGVNS. The CDR3 bases are TGTGCCAGCAGGGGCTGGGGGAATAATGCTGAAGCTTTCTTT. This sequence encodes CASRGWGNNAEAFF.

This clonotype was observed a single time. This CDR3 reads CASSLGWGGEEQTQYF. CDR3 sequence (DNA): TGTGCCAGCAGTTTGGGCTGGGGCGGGGAAGAGCAGACCCAGTACTTC. The chain joins TRBV27 to TRBJ2-5, with D maybe TRBD2 (6 bases). CDR1 and CDR2 (germline): MNHEY, SMNVEV (reference sequence). The CDR3 sequence is 16 residues long. Trimming left V 3 bases short and J 6 bases short, with 20 bases between.

This clonotype has just a few counts. The rearrangement uses TRBV7-9 and TRBJ2-1; tentatively, D is TRBD2 (5 bases). This CDR3 has 15 residues. V was cut by 5 bases and J by 0 bases, with 11 bases left in between. Germline-derived CDR1 and CDR2 are SEHNR and FQNEAQ (reference sequence). CDR3 sequence (DNA): TGTGCCAGCAGCCCCGGGGTTCCCTCCTACAATGAGCAGTTCTTC. Encoded protein: CASSPGVPSYNEQFF.

V is TRBV5-8 and J is TRBJ2-2, with no clear D. The CDR3 contains 14 residues. Germline V gene lookup returns CDR1 SGHTS and CDR2 YDEGEE. V dropped 4 bases and J dropped 5 bases, with 12 bases sitting between them. The chain's CDR3 is CASSALEGTGELFF. DNA of the CDR3: TGTGCCAGCAGCGCACTCGAAGGGACCGGGGAGCTGTTTTTT.

V is TRBV6-5 and J is TRBJ2-1; 8 bases map to TRBD2. Germline V gene sequence: CDR1 MNHEY, CDR2 SVGAGI. J was trimmed by 6 bases and V by 1 base; bases with no gene match: 2. The CDR3 covers 14 residues. CDR3 DNA sequence: TGTGCCAGCAGTTACTTCGGGGGGGGCAATGAGCAGTTCTTC. Translation: CASSYFGGGNEQFF.

The V call is TRBV6-5, the J call TRBJ2-5; the match to TRBD2 covers 11 bases. V lost 2 bases and J lost 2; bases outside the gene matches: 7. Germline V gene sequence: CDR1 MNHEY, CDR2 SVGAGI. The CDR3 covers 17 residues. Here the CDR3 DNA reads TGTGCCAGCAGTTACGCTCCTAGCGGGGGGCTTCAAGAGACCCAGTACTTC. It yields the protein CASSYAPSGGLQETQYF.

The chain links TRBV12-3 or TRBV12-4 to TRBJ2-1; D not certain. This CDR3 region has 15 residues. V lost 4 bases and J 3 bases, leaving 13 bases between the germline ends. The CDR3 protein is CASSSSVRFYNEQFF. As DNA, the CDR3 is TGTGCCAGCAGTTCCAGTGTCAGATTCTACAATGAGCAGTTCTTC.

The V gene is TRBV12-3 or TRBV12-4, the J gene TRBJ2-1; 12 positions agree with TRBD1. The CDR3 is made up of 15 amino acids. V was clipped by 4 bases and J by 7 bases; unmatched bases: 5. The CDR3 nucleotides are TGTGCCAGCAGTTCCCGGGACAGGGGGCGTAATGAGCAGTTCTTC. As protein: CASSSRDRGRNEQFF.

The chain combines TRBV29-1 with TRBJ2-5, with 7 bases aligning to TRBD1. J gave up 5 bases and V 1 base, and 13 bases lay outside the gene matches. The germline CDR1 and CDR2 sequences are SQVTM and ANQGSEA. This CDR3 spans 16 amino acids. The chain's CDR3 is CSVEGRRQGTGETQYF. The CDR3, as DNA: TGCAGCGTTGAAGGTCGGCGACAGGGAACGGGTGAGACCCAGTACTTC.

This clonotype was seen repeatedly, ten times or more. This chain joins TRBV27 and TRBJ2-3, with 7 bases identical to TRBD1. Trimming cost V 5 bases and J 0 bases; bases outside gene matches: 5. Germline CDR1 reads MNHEY; CDR2 reads SMNVEV (reference sequence). This CDR3 has 15 residues. This CDR3 reads CASSPGQASTDTQYF. The CDR3 DNA sequence: TGTGCCAGCAGTCCCGGACAGGCGAGCACAGATACGCAGTATTTT.

V and J are TRBV10-3 and TRBJ2-7; D might be TRBD1 (5 bases). This CDR3 is built from 14 residues. Germline CDR1 reads ENHRY; CDR2 reads SYGVKD. Trimming pared 11 bases from V and 6 bases from J, leaving 23 bases between. The CDR3 here is CAHSSGARAVEQYF. As DNA, the CDR3 is TGTGCCCACTCGAGTGGGGCCAGGGCGGTCGAGCAGTACTTC.

This clonotype was seen a few times. The chain carries TRBV20-1 and TRBJ2-1; no definite D call. V was trimmed by 6 bases and J by 6 bases, leaving 15 bases between them. The CDR3 length is 13 residues. Per the germline V gene, CDR1 is DFQATT and CDR2 is SNEGSKA (reference sequence). The CDR3: CSAPSPRINEQFF. The CDR3 bases are TGCAGTGCCCCTTCCCCTCGGATCAATGAGCAGTTCTTC.

The chain uses TRBV12-3 or TRBV12-4 and TRBJ2-5; 8 nucleotides match TRBD1. The CDR3 covers 15 residues. J gave up 6 bases and V 3 bases, and 9 bases lay outside the gene matches. CDR3 region: CASSFGTGGRQTQYF. CDR3 bases: TGTGCCAGCAGTTTTGGGACAGGTGGTCGACAGACCCAGTACTTC.

The chain employs TRBV21-1 and TRBJ2-5; the table calls TRBD1, which could not be checked here. TRBV21-1 is designated a pseudogene. The CDR3 runs 14 residues. DNA for the CDR3: TGTGCCAGCAGCATCAACACAGGGCGAGAGACCCAGTACTTC. Translation: CASSINTGRETQYF.